This TCR beta chain was recorded in a study of cytomegalovirus exposure and HLA in healthy donors (dated by TCRdb to about 2017). In terms of the full investigation: According to a later analysis, one platform produced both the 110 or so validation repertoires and the roughly 660 repertoires of the first cohort. The study aimed to test whether cataloging public T cell receptors could reveal signatures of past pathogen exposure. To predict cytomegalovirus infection status, the study combined high-throughput TCR immunosequencing, statistical association of individual TCRs with disease status, and machine learning. Along with the roughly 670-subject first cohort, a separate validation cohort of over a hundred different subjects was used.

This clone was seen only a few times. The target of this receptor is not known. It has no much larger one-base neighbor in the sample; base qualities were not kept. From the cysteine up to the phenylalanine, the CDR3 has a length of 14 residues. Of the read, only the CDR3 DNA is kept; its 42 bases are in frame from base 1. The germline V gene (reference sequence) yields MNHEY for CDR1 and SMNVEV for CDR2. V is clipped by 1 base and J by 4 bases, and the sequence between their germline boundaries is 10 bases long. The donors were included in the validation cohort of some 120 subjects, a group kept apart from the roughly 670-subject first cohort. Broader findings and caveats from the paper: In vitro tests confirmed that a few of the cytomegalovirus-associated TCR beta chains recognize cytomegalovirus antigens. Of the cluster scores, about 94% were above 0 in a later analysis, which found that TCRs clustered in the first cohort also tended to co-occur in the 90 to 150 validation repertoires. While some public TCRs were present in many individuals, most TCR sequences turned up only very rarely across donors. Cytomegalovirus status was reported to be diagnosed by the classifier with high specificity and sensitivity in both the original and validation cohorts. It was suggested by the authors that the approach could potentially be generalized to other disease states and immunological phenotypes. A total of around 150 TCR beta chains were listed by the study as associated with cytomegalovirus. The validation cohort had no HLA typing available for a later analysis, so co-occurrence within that cohort was assessed over all 130 or so repertoires.

The library came from the immunoSEQ multiplex PCR assay. The study's own analysis went as follows. A statistical classification framework was developed to diagnose cytomegalovirus status using the catalog of TCR beta chain sequences. TCRdb carries this immuneACCESS record with in-frame sequences only. Its versions omit some clonotypes, under half of them owing to an unresolved V gene in the studies checked, with the rest unexplained. Clone size and the V and J calls come from that table; the DNA yielded D and trimming. The sample has 150,000 to 250,000 clones on record, roughly 82% of them singletons. The ten largest clones represent roughly 13% of the sample.

The V gene is TRBV27 and the J gene is TRBJ1-2; TRBD1 might be the D gene, on 5 matching bases. The clonotype was recovered from a woman aged 30 to 39 in good health and CMV-seropositive. The sequencing input was PBMCs. The CDR3 sequence is CASSLFGGTYGYTF. Read as DNA, the sequence is TGTGCCAGCAGTTTATTCGGGGGTACCTATGGCTACACCTTC.